This entry lists 27 T cell receptor beta chains sequenced from one sample in a study of vaccination and CD4 T cells after COVID-19. These receptors lack a known antigen. Sequence data for DNA of cultured CD4+ T cells were generated by the Oncomine TCR Beta short-read assay. Via MiXCR, TCRdb re-called the PCR reads, giving one row per CDR3 protein. The sample holds roughly 14,000 distinct CDR3 sequences; roughly 45% are singletons and the top ten take approximately 19%. Treatment of the sample: 10-day PBMC culture with coronavirus spike peptide pools or control peptides (ViraFEST assay). The sequencing input was cultured CD4+ T cells from blood. The receptors were sampled from a human donor with COVID-19.

The rearrangement uses TRBV18 and TRBJ1-5, with 7 bases fitting TRBD1. CDR1 KGHSH and CDR2 LQKENI come from the germline V gene. Trimming at V came to 4 bases and at J to 3 bases, leaving 6 bases not matched to a gene. The CDR3 has 15 residues. The CDR3 region is CASSQTGKANQPQHF. The CDR3 bases are TGTGCCAGCTCACAGACAGGGAAGGCCAATCAGCCCCAGCATTTT. The full variable domain, its missing parts supplied by reference TRBV18 and TRBJ1-5, is NAGVMQNPRHLVRRRGQEARLRCSPMKGHSHVYWYRQLPEEGLKFMVYLQKENIIDESGMPKERFSAEFPKEGPSILRIQQVVRGDSAAYFCASSQTGKANQPQHFGDGTRLSIL.

This clonotype was seen more than once but under ten times. The rearrangement links TRBV5-1 to TRBJ1-4, with D possibly matching TRBD1 (6 bases). CDR1 and CDR2 from the germline V gene are SGHRS and YFSETQ. Trimming stripped 3 bases from V and 0 bases from J, with 12 bases between. This CDR3 spans 16 amino acids. CDR3 amino acids: CASSWRGVTTNEKLFF. The DNA for the CDR3 is TGCGCCAGCAGCTGGAGGGGGGTTACAACTAATGAAAAACTGTTTTTT.

This clonotype was recorded a few times. The V gene is TRBV7-9, the J gene TRBJ1-1, with a possible D match to TRBD1 (5 bases). The V end was cut by 5 bases, the J end by 2 bases, with 9 bases between. Germline values: CDR1 SEHNR, CDR2 FQNEAQ (reference sequence). The CDR3 totals 13 residues. The CDR3 here is CASSRQGNTEAFF. As DNA, the CDR3 is TGTGCCAGCAGCCGTCAGGGAAACACTGAAGCTTTCTTT.

This clonotype occurred a few times. V is TRBV10-3 and J is TRBJ2-2, with 9 bases identical to TRBD2. In germline, CDR1 is ENHRY, CDR2 SYGVKD. J was trimmed by 8 bases and V by 7 bases; bases with no gene match: 11. The CDR3 is 15 residues long. In nucleotides, the CDR3 is TGTGCCATCACCGGCGGCGGGGGGGCCTCAGGGGAGCTGTTTTTT. Translating gives CAITGGGGASGELFF.

A word on this clonotype: At one end the junction does not follow the germline gene, possibly because of a read error. This sequence joins TRBV6-1 and TRBJ2-2; D is undetermined. Germline values: CDR1 MNHNS, CDR2 SASEGT. This CDR3 is 14 amino acids long. As DNA, the CDR3 is TGTGCCAGCCGTGACCAACGGGACACCGGGGAGCTGTTTTTT. Translation gives CASRDQRDTGELFF.

The chain employs TRBV5-1 and TRBJ2-5, with 8 bases fitting TRBD2. The germline gives CDR1 SGHRS, CDR2 YFSETQ. The CDR3 has 16 residues. The J segment lost 3 bases and the V segment lost 0 bases, leaving 7 bases of the junction unmatched. Written as DNA, the CDR3 is TGCGCCAGCAGCTTGGCGTCTAGCGGGCTTAAAGAGACCCAGTACTTC. Protein sequence: CASSLASSGLKETQYF.

The rearrangement links TRBV7-2 to TRBJ2-7; the match to TRBD1 covers 11 bases. This CDR3 contains 15 residues. The trim removed 5 bases at V and 2 bases at J, leaving 5 bases unmatched. The germline gives CDR1 SGHTA, CDR2 FQGNSA. The CDR3 nucleotides read TGTGCCAGCAGCCTGGGACAGGGGGTCCCCTACGAGCAGTACTTC. Amino acid sequence: CASSLGQGVPYEQYF.

This chain connects TRBV4-2 to TRBJ1-1; D is unresolved. The germline V and J ends were trimmed by 3 bases and 0 bases, with 5 bases remaining between them. This CDR3 is 13 amino acids long. From germline, CDR1 is LGHNA and CDR2 YNFKEQ. DNA of the CDR3: TGTGCCAGCAGCCACCCAGTGAACACTGAAGCTTTCTTT. It is translated as CASSHPVNTEAFF.

This clonotype was detected only a few times. The V gene is TRBV6-2 or TRBV6-3, the J gene TRBJ2-2, with D unclear. The CDR3 contains 14 residues. Looked up from germline, CDR1 is MNHEY and CDR2 is SVGEGT. V was shortened by 6 bases and J by 4 bases, with 12 bases between the two germline ends. CDR3 sequence reads: CASSGRIGTGELFF. The CDR3 DNA sequence: TGTGCCAGCAGCGGTCGGATTGGCACCGGGGAGCTGTTTTTT.

This clonotype was recorded a few times. The chain uses TRBV7-2 and TRBJ1-2; D remains ambiguous. This CDR3 spans 13 amino acids. The V gene's germline CDR1 is SGHTA and CDR2 FQGNSA. V was clipped by 5 bases and J by 8 bases, with 15 bases between them. CDR3 sequence reads: CASSIKMVGGYTF. The DNA for the CDR3 is TGTGCCAGCAGCATAAAGATGGTAGGCGGCTACACCTTC.

The rearrangement joins TRBV25-1 to TRBJ1-5, with TRBD1 matching 7 bases. Trimming at V came to 2 bases and at J to 3 bases, leaving 4 bases not matched to a gene. The CDR3 sequence is 15 residues long. In germline, CDR1 is MGHDK, CDR2 SYGVNS. The CDR3 coding sequence is TGTGCCAGCAGTGAACAGGGGGTCAACAATCAGCCCCAGCATTTT. It specifies CASSEQGVNNQPQHF.

This clonotype qualifies as medium-sized. The chain joins TRBV7-9 to TRBJ1-6; D uncertain. V gave up 5 bases and J gave up 4 bases, with 12 bases separating them. CDR3 length: 15 residues. The germline CDR1 and CDR2 sequences are SEHNR and FQNEAQ (reference sequence). CDR3 sequence reads: CASSQAGMYNSPLHF. DNA for the CDR3: TGTGCCAGCAGCCAGGCGGGGATGTATAATTCACCCCTCCACTTT.

V is TRBV12-3 or TRBV12-4 and J is TRBJ1-5; possibly TRBD1 for D (5 bases). The CDR3 runs 12 residues. V was cut by 5 bases and J by 8 bases, with 10 bases left in between. The CDR3 DNA reads TGTGCCAGCAGTGAAAAAGGGGAGCCCCAGCATTTT. Encoded protein: CASSEKGEPQHF.

The rearrangement links TRBV6-1 to TRBJ1-2, with D perhaps matching TRBD1 (5 bases). Looked up from germline, CDR1 is MNHNS and CDR2 is SASEGT. V lost 1 base and J 2 bases, leaving 11 bases between the germline ends. CDR3 length equals 15 residues. CDR3 sequence reads: CASSEDGQGNYGYTF. The CDR3 DNA reads as TGTGCCAGCAGTGAAGATGGGCAGGGCAACTATGGCTACACCTTC.

This chain connects TRBV19 to TRBJ2-1; TRBD1 matches 11 bases. V was pared by 5 bases and J by 7 bases, with 7 bases of the junction left unmatched. The CDR3 consists of 15 residues. In germline, CDR1 is LNHDA, CDR2 SQIVND (reference sequence). Written as DNA, the CDR3 is TGTGCCAGTAGTCAAGGACAGGGGGCTTGGAATGAGCAGTTCTTC. Translated: CASSQGQGAWNEQFF.

The gene calls are TRBV6-2 or TRBV6-3 and TRBJ2-3, with TRBD2 matching 13 bases. The CDR3 length is 16 residues. Germline V lookup: CDR1 MNHEY, CDR2 SVGEGT. The J segment lost 4 bases and the V segment lost 2 bases, leaving 3 bases of the junction unmatched. This chain's CDR3 is CASSYRLAGGSDTQYF. CDR3 nucleotide sequence: TGTGCCAGCAGTTACAGACTAGCGGGGGGATCAGATACGCAGTATTTT.

In its sample, this clonotype was seen a few times. The V and J genes are TRBV15 and TRBJ1-5; D is perhaps TRBD1 (5 bases). The CDR3 length is 20 residues. Per the germline V gene, CDR1 is LNHNV and CDR2 is YYDKDF (reference sequence). The V gene lost 0 bases and the J gene lost 0 bases, with 21 bases spanning the gap. Written as DNA, the CDR3 is TGTGCCACCAGCAGAGATGGACAAGCCGGGGGATTCAATAGCAATCAGCCCCAGCATTTT. Translation gives CATSRDGQAGGFNSNQPQHF.

The rearrangement uses TRBV19 and TRBJ1-1; D call uncertain. This CDR3 is 14 amino acids long. CDR1 LNHDA and CDR2 SQIVND come from the germline V gene (reference sequence). The V gene lost 3 bases and the J gene lost 0 bases, with 8 bases spanning the gap. CDR3 in amino acids: CASSIYGLNTEAFF. The DNA for the CDR3 is TGTGCCAGTAGTATTTACGGATTGAACACTGAAGCTTTCTTT.

As DNA, the CDR3 is TGTGCCAGCAGTCCATACACTCAGGGACCCAATCAGCCCCAGCATTTT. Translated, it gives CASSPYTQGPNQPQHF. The rearrangement uses TRBV27 and TRBJ1-5; possible D gene TRBD1, 5 bases. CDR3 length: 16 amino acids. The V gene's germline CDR1 is MNHEY and CDR2 SMNVEV (reference sequence). Deletions cut 5 bases from V and 3 bases from J, with 17 bases between.

The CDR3 nucleotides are TGTGCCAGAACTAGCGGGGGGGCGACAGATACGCAGTATTTT. Amino acids: CARTSGGATDTQYF. This rearrangement joins TRBV7-9 to TRBJ2-3, with 13 bases identical to TRBD2. V was clipped by 9 bases and J by 3 bases; unmatched bases: 3. There are 14 residues in the CDR3. The germline gives CDR1 SEHNR, CDR2 FQNEAQ (reference sequence). Drawing the rest from reference TRBV7-9 and TRBJ2-3, the complete variable domain is DTGVSQNPRHKITKRGQNVTFRCDPISEHNRLYWYRQTLGQGPEFLTYFQNEAQLEKSRLLSDRFSAERPKGSFSTLEIQRTEQGDSAMYLCARTSGGATDTQYFGPGTRLTVL.

The chain employs TRBV6-1 and TRBJ2-5, with 7 bases aligning to TRBD2. The CDR3 covers 14 residues. Trimming at V came to 3 bases and at J to 5 bases, leaving 6 bases not matched to a gene. Germline V gives CDR1 MNHNS, CDR2 SASEGT. The CDR3 sequence is CASSERGRGETQYF. The CDR3 nucleotides read TGTGCCAGCAGTGAGAGAGGGCGGGGGGAGACCCAGTACTTC.

The V and J genes are TRBV6-1 and TRBJ1-2, with D unclear. Germline V lookup: CDR1 MNHNS, CDR2 SASEGT. V shed 10 bases and J shed 8 bases, with 17 bases lying between them. The CDR3 runs 12 residues. This CDR3 is CATRLAGSGYTF. The CDR3 region has the DNA TGTGCCACCAGGCTTGCAGGAAGCGGCTACACCTTC.

V usage is TRBV29-1 and J usage is TRBJ2-3; 14 positions agree with TRBD2. The V and J ends lost 7 bases and 3 bases, in that order; junction bases with no gene match: 3. The V gene's germline CDR1 is SQVTM and CDR2 ANQGSEA. The length of the CDR3 is 14 residues. CDR3 loop: CSARLAGGTDTQYF. The DNA of the CDR3 is TGCAGCGCCAGACTAGCGGGGGGGACAGATACGCAGTATTTT.

The genes are TRBV7-2 and TRBJ1-2; the D gene is possibly TRBD1 (6 bases). V was clipped by 5 bases and J by 4 bases, with 17 bases between them. Germline CDR1 is SGHTA and CDR2 is FQGNSA. The CDR3 has 15 residues. Here the CDR3 reads CASSGPSGGSYGYTF. CDR3 nucleotide sequence: TGTGCCAGCAGCGGGCCGAGTGGGGGCTCCTATGGCTACACCTTC.

The chain combines TRBV5-1 with TRBJ1-5; TRBD1 might be the D (6 bases). Germline V gene sequence: CDR1 SGHRS, CDR2 YFSETQ. The CDR3 totals 14 residues. V was cut by 7 bases and J by 2 bases, with 13 bases left in between. CDR3 DNA sequence: TGCGCCAGCTCTCAGGACAGCGGCAATCAGCCCCAGCATTTT. It is translated as CASSQDSGNQPQHF.

This clonotype occurred a few times. This chain joins TRBV20-1 and TRBJ1-2; maybe TRBD1 (6 bases). The germline gives CDR1 DFQATT, CDR2 SNEGSKA (reference sequence). The CDR3 is 15 amino acids. Trimming removed 5 bases from V and 6 bases from J, with 22 bases in between. CDR3 amino acids: CSASLNRGGRDGYTF. Written as DNA, the CDR3 is TGCAGTGCTTCCTTGAACCGGGGGGGCCGTGATGGCTACACCTTC.

The chain uses TRBV5-1 and TRBJ1-5, with TRBD1 as a possible D gene (5 bases). This CDR3 comprises 14 residues. Germline V gives CDR1 SGHRS, CDR2 YFSETQ. Deletions cut 4 bases from V and 3 bases from J, with 11 bases between. DNA for the CDR3: TGCGCCAGCAGCCCCGGACAACTCAATCAGCCCCAGCATTTT. As protein: CASSPGQLNQPQHF.